This T cell receptor beta chain was identified during a study of blood T cell repertoires in COVID-19. Study-wide context: COVID-19 samples collected from the United States, Italy and Spain covered acute and convalescent phases. Sources were T cells, B-cell-depleted T cells, or PBMCs; the material itself was cDNA or gDNA.

The assay was immunoSEQ multiplex PCR, and TCRdb's table has in-frame clones only and misses some. The sample has about 150,000 clones; around 85% are singletons. V was clipped by 7 bases and J by 3 bases; unmatched bases: 12. The CDR3 spans 15 residues. Germline-derived CDR1 and CDR2 are SNHLY and FYNNEI. The TCR originated in a woman in her sixties or seventies with acute or convalescent COVID-19. Sequencing was performed on peripheral blood. The chain is built from TRBV2 and TRBJ2-7; 7 nucleotides agree with TRBD2. CDR3 bases: TGTGCCAGCAAATTATCGGGACTACACTACTACGAGCAGTACTTC. It codes for CASKLSGLHYYEQYF.